The TCR beta chain described here comes from a study of blood T cell repertoires in COVID-19. Whole-study context: Samples came from the United States, Italy and Spain, spanning acute and convalescent COVID-19. Sources were T cells, B-cell-depleted T cells, or PBMCs; the material itself was cDNA or gDNA.

Recovered Cohort 3 donors showed two negative PCRs, clearance, or symptom resolution. Germline CDR1 MDHEN, CDR2 SYDVKM. V was shortened by 6 bases and J by 7 bases, with 18 bases between the two germline ends. CDR3 size: 14 residues. TCRdb's table, derived via immunoSEQ multiplex PCR, lists solely in-frame clones and lacks some. Among about 330,000 clones listed, about nine tenths were seen once. The TCR originated in a woman in her late teens or twenties who had recovered from COVID-19. The sequenced sample consisted of PBMCs or T cells enriched from blood (not recorded which). The J gene is TRBJ1-2, the V gene TRBV28; D gene uncertain. The chain's CDR3 is CASSPPFPIGGYTF. The CDR3 DNA is TGTGCCAGCAGCCCCCCATTCCCCATCGGTGGCTACACCTTC.